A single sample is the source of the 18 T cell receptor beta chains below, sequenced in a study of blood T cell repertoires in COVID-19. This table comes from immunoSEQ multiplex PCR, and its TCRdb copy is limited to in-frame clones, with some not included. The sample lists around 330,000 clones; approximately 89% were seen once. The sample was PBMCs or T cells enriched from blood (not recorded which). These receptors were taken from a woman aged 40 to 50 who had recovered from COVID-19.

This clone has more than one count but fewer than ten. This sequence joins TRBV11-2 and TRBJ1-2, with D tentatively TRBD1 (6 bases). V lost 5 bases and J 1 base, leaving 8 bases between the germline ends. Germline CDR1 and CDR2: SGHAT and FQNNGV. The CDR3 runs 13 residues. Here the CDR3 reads CASSVQGNYGYTF. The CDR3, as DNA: TGTGCCAGCAGCGTACAGGGTAACTATGGCTACACCTTC.

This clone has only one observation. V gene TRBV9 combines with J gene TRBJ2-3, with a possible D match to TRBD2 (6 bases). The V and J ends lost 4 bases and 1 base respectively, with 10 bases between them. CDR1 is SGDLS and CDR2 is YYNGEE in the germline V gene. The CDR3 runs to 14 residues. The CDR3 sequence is CASSPWGGTDTQYF. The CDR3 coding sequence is TGTGCCAGCAGCCCGTGGGGGGGCACAGATACGCAGTATTTT.

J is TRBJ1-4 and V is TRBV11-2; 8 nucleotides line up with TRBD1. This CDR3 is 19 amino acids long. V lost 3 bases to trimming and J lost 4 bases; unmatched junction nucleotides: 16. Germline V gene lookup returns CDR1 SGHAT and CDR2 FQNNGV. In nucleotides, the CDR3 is TGTGCCAGCAGCTTCCGCAAGCCCCAGGGGGCAGGCTTTAATGAAAAACTGTTTTTT. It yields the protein CASSFRKPQGAGFNEKLFF. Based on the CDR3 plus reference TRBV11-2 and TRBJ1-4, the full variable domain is EAGVAQSPRYKIIEKRQSVAFWCNPISGHATLYWYQQILGQGPKLLIQFQNNGVVDDSQLPKDRFSAERLKGVDSTLKIQPAKLEDSAVYLCASSFRKPQGAGFNEKLFFGSGTQLSVL.

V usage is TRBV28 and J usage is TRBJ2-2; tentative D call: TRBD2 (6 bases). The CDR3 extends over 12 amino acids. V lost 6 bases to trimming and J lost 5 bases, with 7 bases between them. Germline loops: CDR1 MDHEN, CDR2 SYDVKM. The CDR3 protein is CASREGTGELFF. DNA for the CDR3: TGTGCCAGCAGGGAGGGGACCGGGGAGCTGTTTTTT.

CDR3 nucleotides: TGTGCCAGCAGCCTTCAACGAGGACAGGGTTATGGCTACACCTTC. This translates into CASSLQRGQGYGYTF. This chain joins TRBV4-2 and TRBJ1-2, with 8 bases aligning to TRBD1. The germline CDR1 and CDR2 sequences are LGHNA and YNFKEQ. This CDR3 spans 15 amino acids. Trimming at V came to 4 bases and at J to 5 bases, leaving 9 bases not matched to a gene.

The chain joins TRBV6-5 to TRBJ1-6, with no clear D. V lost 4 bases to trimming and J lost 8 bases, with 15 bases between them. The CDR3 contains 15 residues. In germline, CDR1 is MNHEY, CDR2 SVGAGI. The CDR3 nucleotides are TGTGCCAGCAGTTCCGGACCGGGGATTGATTCACCCCTCCACTTT. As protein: CASSSGPGIDSPLHF.

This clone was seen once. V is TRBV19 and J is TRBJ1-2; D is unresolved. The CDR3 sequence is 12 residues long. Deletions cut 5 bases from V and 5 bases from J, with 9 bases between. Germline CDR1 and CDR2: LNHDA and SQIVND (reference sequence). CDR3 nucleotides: TGTGCCAGTAGTCCTTCCTCGTATGGCTACACCTTC. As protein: CASSPSSYGYTF.

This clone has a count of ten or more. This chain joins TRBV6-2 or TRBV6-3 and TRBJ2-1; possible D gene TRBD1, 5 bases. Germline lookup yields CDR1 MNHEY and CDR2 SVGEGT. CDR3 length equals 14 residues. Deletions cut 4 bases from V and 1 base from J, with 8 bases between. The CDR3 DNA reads TGTGCCAGCAGTTGGGCAGGGTCCTACAATGAGCAGTTCTTC. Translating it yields CASSWAGSYNEQFF.

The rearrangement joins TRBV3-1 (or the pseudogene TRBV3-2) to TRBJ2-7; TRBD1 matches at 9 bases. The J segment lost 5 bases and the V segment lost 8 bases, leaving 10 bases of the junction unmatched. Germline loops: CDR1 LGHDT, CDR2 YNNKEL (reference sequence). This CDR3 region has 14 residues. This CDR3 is CASGLGQGNNEQYF. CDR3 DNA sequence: TGTGCCAGCGGCCTCGGACAGGGGAATAACGAGCAGTACTTC.

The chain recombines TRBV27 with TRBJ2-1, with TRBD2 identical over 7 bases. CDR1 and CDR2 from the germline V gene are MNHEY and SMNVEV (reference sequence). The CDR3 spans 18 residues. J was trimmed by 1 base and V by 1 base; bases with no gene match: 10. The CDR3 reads CASSLWGGQGLSYNEQFF. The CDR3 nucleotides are TGTGCCAGCAGTTTATGGGGAGGGCAGGGCCTTTCCTACAATGAGCAGTTCTTC.

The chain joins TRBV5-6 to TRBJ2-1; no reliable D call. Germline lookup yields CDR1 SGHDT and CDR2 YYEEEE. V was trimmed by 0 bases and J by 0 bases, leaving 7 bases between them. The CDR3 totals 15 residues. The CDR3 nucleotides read TGTGCCAGCAGCTTGGCGGCGGACTCCTACAATGAGCAGTTCTTC. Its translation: CASSLAADSYNEQFF.

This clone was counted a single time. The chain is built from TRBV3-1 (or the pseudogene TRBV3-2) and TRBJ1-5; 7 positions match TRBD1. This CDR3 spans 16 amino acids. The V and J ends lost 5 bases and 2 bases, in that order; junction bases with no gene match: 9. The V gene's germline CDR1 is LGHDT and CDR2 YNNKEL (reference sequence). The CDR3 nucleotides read TGTGCCAGCAGCTTCTACAGGGGATGGGGCAATCAGCCCCAGCATTTT. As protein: CASSFYRGWGNQPQHF.

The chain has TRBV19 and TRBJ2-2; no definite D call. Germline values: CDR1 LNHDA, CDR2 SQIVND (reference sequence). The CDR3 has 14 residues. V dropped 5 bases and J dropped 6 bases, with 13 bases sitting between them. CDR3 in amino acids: CASSPRVGAGELFF. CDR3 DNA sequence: TGTGCCAGTAGTCCCCGGGTCGGAGCCGGGGAGCTGTTTTTT.

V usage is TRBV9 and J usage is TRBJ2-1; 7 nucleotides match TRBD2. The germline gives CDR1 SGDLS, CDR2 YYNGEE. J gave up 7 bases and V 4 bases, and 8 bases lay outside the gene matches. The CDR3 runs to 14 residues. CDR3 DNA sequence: TGTGCCAGCAGCAAAGGACCGCGGGAGAATGAGCAGTTCTTC. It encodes CASSKGPRENEQFF.

Here the CDR3 reads CASSPRTGGVSEQYF. The CDR3 nucleotides read TGTGCCAGCAGCCCCCGGACAGGGGGTGTCTCCGAGCAGTACTTC. The chain links TRBV7-9 to TRBJ2-7; TRBD1 aligns across 10 bases. This CDR3 is built from 15 residues. After removal of 5 bases from V and 6 bases from J, the junction contained 10 bases not matched to a gene. In germline, CDR1 is SEHNR, CDR2 FQNEAQ (reference sequence).

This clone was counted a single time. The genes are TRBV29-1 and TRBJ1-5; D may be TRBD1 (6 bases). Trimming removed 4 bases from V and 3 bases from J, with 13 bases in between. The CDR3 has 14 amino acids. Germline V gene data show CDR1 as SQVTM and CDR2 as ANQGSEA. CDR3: CSVGGRGNNQPQHF. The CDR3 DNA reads TGCAGCGTTGGGGGCAGGGGAAACAATCAGCCCCAGCATTTT.

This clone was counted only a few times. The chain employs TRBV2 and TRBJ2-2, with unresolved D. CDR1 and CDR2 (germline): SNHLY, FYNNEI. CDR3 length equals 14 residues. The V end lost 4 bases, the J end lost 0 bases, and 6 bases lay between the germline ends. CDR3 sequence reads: CASSGTSNTGELFF. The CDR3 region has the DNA TGTGCCAGCAGTGGCACATCGAACACCGGGGAGCTGTTTTTT. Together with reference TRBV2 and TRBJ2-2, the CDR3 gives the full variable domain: EPEVTQTPSHQVTQMGQEVILRCVPISNHLYFYWYRQILGQKVEFLVSFYNNEISEKSEIFDDQFSVERPDGSNFTLKIRSTKLEDSAMYFCASSGTSNTGELFFGEGSRLTVL.

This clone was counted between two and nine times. The CDR3 nucleotides are TGTGCCAGCAGTGGTTTTACTAGCGGTTACGAGCAGTACTTC. This codes for CASSGFTSGYEQYF. The J gene is TRBJ2-7, the V gene TRBV6-2 or TRBV6-3; 8 positions agree with TRBD2. The V and J ends lost 5 bases and 4 bases, in that order; junction bases with no gene match: 7. This CDR3 is 14 amino acids long. Germline CDR1 MNHEY, CDR2 SVGEGT.